The 5 T cell receptor beta chains listed next were all sequenced from one sample in a study of glioma-infiltrating T cells. Using RNA template, CDR3s of TCR alpha and beta were amplified with iRepertoire arm-PCR. TCRdb passed the multiplex PCR reads through MiXCR, listing each CDR3 protein once. The sample gives 160,000 or so distinct CDR3 sequences, around 45% of which show up once; around 5.2% is in the top ten. Sequencing used glioma tissue, nonneoplastic brain tissue, or PBMCs (not recorded which). Receptors originate from a human donor with low-grade glioma or glioblastoma, undergoing nonglioma brain surgery, or in good health (not recorded which).

As concerns this clonotype: This may come from a read error, since a much larger clone is one base off. The chain links TRBV27 to TRBJ2-3; D gene ambiguous. The ends were cut back, 4 bases at V and 4 bases at J, with 15 bases in the middle. The CDR3 extends over 15 amino acids. Per germline, CDR1 MNHEY and CDR2 SMNVEV (reference sequence). The CDR3: CASSSRALWADTQYF. In DNA, the CDR3 is TGTGCCAGCAGTTCCCGGGCCCTGTGGGCAGATACGCAGTATTTT.

This clonotype is a singleton in its sample. The chain employs TRBV2 and TRBJ2-3; D gene uncertain. Germline CDR1 is SNHLY and CDR2 is FYNNEI. Trimming removed 7 bases from V and 4 bases from J, with 15 bases in between. CDR3 size: 14 residues. The CDR3 DNA reads TGTGCCAGCAAACTCCTCTCCGGATCAGATACGCAGTATTTT. Translation gives CASKLLSGSDTQYF.

Many counts were recorded for this clonotype. CDR3 DNA: TGCAGTGCTAGCCGACTAACCTACGAGCAGTACTTC. Encoded protein: CSASRLTYEQYF. The chain couples TRBV20-1 to TRBJ2-7, with a tentative D call TRBD2 (5 bases). The CDR3 is 12 amino acids. Germline V gene lookup returns CDR1 DFQATT and CDR2 SNEGSKA (reference sequence). V lost 3 bases and J lost 2, with 8 bases in between.

This clonotype was seen at least ten times. The gene calls are TRBV20-1 and TRBJ2-1; 7 bases map to TRBD2. V gave up 1 base and J gave up 2 bases; unmatched junction bases: 8. This CDR3 spans 16 amino acids. From germline, CDR1 is DFQATT and CDR2 SNEGSKA (reference sequence). The CDR3 nucleotides are TGCAGTGCTAGAGTTCATTTAGCGGGCGCCTACAATGAGCAGTTCTTC. It translates to CSARVHLAGAYNEQFF.

This clonotype was seen only a few times. A much larger clone differs from this one at a single base, so this may be a read error. CDR3: CARSPSRLGGDTQYF. CDR3 nucleotide sequence: TGTGCCAGGAGTCCTAGCCGCCTAGGAGGAGATACGCAGTATTTT. The genes are TRBV28 and TRBJ2-3, with a tentative D call TRBD2 (5 bases). Germline V gene sequence: CDR1 MDHEN, CDR2 SYDVKM. Between the trimmed V and J ends, which lost 9 bases and 5 bases, there was a span of 21 bases. The CDR3 spans 15 residues.